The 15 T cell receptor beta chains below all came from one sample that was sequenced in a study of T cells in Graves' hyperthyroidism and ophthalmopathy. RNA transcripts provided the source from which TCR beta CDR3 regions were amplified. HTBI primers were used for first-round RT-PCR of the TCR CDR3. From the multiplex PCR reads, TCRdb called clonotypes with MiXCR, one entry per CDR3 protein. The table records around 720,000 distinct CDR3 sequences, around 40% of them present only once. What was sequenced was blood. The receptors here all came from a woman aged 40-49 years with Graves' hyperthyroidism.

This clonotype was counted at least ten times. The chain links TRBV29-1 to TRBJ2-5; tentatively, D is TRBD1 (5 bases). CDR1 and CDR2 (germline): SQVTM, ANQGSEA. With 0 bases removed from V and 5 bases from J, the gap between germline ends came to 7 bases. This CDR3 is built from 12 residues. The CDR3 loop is CSVEDYRETQYF. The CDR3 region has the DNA TGCAGCGTTGAAGACTACAGGGAGACCCAGTACTTC.

In DNA form, the CDR3 reads TGTGCCAGCAGCCTCGGACAGGGGGCGGGTGAAAAACTGTTTTTT. Protein sequence: CASSLGQGAGEKLFF. This chain uses TRBV9 with TRBJ1-4; 11 bases fit TRBD1. V was clipped by 4 bases and J by 7 bases; unmatched bases: 6. Germline assignment: CDR1 SGDLS and CDR2 YYNGEE. CDR3 length: 15 residues.

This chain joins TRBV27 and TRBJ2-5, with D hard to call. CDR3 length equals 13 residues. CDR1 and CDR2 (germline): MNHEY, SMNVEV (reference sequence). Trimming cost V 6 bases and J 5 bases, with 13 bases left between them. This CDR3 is CASRRTNGETQYF. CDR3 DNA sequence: TGTGCCAGCAGGCGGACCAATGGGGAGACCCAGTACTTC.

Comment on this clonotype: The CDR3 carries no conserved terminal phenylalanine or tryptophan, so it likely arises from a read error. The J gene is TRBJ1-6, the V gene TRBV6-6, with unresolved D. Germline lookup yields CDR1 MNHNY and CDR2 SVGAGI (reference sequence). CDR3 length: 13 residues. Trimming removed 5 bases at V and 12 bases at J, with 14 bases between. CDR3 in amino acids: CASSVDRPGPLHL. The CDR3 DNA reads TGTGCCAGCAGTGTTGACCGACCGGGACCCCTCCACCTT.

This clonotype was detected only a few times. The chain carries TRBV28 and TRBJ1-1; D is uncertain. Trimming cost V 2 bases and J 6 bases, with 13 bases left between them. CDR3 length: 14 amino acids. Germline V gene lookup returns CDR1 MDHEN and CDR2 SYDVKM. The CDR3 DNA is TGTGCCAGCAGTTTACCGGGTCTTGTCCCTGAAGCTTTCTTT. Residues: CASSLPGLVPEAFF. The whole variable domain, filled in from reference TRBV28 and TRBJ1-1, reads DVKVTQSSRYLVKRTGEKVFLECVQDMDHENMFWYRQDPGLGLRLIYFSYDVKMKEKGDIPEGYSVSREKKERFSLILESASTNQTSMYLCASSLPGLVPEAFFGQGTRLTVV.

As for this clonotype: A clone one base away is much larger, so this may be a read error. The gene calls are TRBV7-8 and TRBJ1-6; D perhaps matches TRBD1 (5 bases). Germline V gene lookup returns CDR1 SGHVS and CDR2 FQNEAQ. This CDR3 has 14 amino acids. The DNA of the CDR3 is TGTGCCAGCAGCGTGGGACGGAAAAATTTACCCCTCCACTTT. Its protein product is CASSVGRKNLPLHF.

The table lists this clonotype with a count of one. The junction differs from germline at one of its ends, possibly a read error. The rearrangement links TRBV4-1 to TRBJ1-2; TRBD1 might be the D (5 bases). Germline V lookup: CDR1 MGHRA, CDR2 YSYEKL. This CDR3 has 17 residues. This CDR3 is CASSQEPRGLKNYGYTF. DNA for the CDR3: TGCGCCAGCAGTCAAGAGCCGAGGGGACTTAAGAACTATGGCTACACCTTC.

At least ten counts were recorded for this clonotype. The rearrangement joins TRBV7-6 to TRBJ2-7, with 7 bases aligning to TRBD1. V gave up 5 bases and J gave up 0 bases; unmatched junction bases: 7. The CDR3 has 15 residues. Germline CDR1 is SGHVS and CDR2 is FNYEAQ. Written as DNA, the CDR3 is TGTGCCAGCAGCAGTACAGGGGAAACCTCCTACGAGCAGTACTTC. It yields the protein CASSSTGETSYEQYF.

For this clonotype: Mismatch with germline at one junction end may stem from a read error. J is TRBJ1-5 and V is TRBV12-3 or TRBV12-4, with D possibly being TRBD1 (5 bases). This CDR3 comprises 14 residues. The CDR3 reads CASSSTGSNRPQHF. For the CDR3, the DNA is TGTGCCAGCAGTTCCACAGGTAGCAATCGGCCCCAGCATTTT.

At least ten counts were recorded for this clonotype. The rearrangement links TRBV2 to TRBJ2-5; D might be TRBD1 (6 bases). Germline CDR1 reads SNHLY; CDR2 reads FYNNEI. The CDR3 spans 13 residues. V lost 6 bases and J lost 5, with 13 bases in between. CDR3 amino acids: CASSETGLETQYF. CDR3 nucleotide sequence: TGTGCCAGCAGCGAAACAGGGCTGGAGACCCAGTACTTC. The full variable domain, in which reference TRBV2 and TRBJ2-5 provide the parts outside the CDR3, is EPEVTQTPSHQVTQMGQEVILRCVPISNHLYFYWYRQILGQKVEFLVSFYNNEISEKSEIFDDQFSVERPDGSNFTLKIRSTKLEDSAMYFCASSETGLETQYFGPGTRLLVL.

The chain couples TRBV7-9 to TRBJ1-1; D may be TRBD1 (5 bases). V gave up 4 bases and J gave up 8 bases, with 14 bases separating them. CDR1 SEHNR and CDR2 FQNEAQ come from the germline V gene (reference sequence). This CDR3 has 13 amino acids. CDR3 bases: TGTGCCAGCAGCTCTAGTGTGGGGCCCGAAGCTTTCTTT. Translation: CASSSSVGPEAFF.

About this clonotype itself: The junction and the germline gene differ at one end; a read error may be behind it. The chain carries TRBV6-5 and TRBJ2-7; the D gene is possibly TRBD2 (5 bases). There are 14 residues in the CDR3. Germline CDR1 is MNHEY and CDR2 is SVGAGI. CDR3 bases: TGTGCCATCAGTTACTCGAGCGGAGTCGGGGAGCAGTACTTC. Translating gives CAISYSSGVGEQYF.

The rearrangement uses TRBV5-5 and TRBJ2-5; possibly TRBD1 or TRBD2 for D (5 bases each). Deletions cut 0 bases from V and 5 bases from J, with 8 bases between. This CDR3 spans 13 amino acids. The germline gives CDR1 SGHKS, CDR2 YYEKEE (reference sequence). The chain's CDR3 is CASSLGDGETQYF. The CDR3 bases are TGTGCCAGCAGCTTGGGGGACGGTGAGACCCAGTACTTC.

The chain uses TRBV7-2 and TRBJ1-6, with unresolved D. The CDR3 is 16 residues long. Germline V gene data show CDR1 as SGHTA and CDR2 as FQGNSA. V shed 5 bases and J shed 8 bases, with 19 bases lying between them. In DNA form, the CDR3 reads TGTGCCAGCAGCCCACTGTTGGATCGGCTGTATTCACCCCTCCACTTT. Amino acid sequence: CASSPLLDRLYSPLHF.

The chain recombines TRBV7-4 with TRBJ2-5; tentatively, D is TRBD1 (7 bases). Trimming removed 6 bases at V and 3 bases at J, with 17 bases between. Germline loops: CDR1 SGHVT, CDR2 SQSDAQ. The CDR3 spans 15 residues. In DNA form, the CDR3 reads TGTGCCAGCAGTCTGAGGAGGGACAGAAAAGAGACCCAGTACTTC. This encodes CASSLRRDRKETQYF.